This T cell receptor beta chain was recorded in a study of cytomegalovirus exposure and HLA in healthy donors. Primers for the PCR totalled 60 Vbeta and 13 Jbeta. Method: immunoSEQ multiplex PCR; TCRdb's copy keeps in-frame clones and lacks some. This table holds some 100,000 clones, around 80% found once. This CDR3 spans 16 amino acids. The germline V gene encodes CDR1 LNHNV and CDR2 YYDKDF (reference sequence). Germline trimming cut 4 bases from V and 1 base from J; bases unmatched to any gene: 7. J is TRBJ1-5 and V is TRBV15; 7 bases line up with TRBD1. The source material was PBMCs. The source is a female donor in good health and CMV-seropositive. The CDR3 sequence is CATSTNRGGSNQPQHF. As DNA, the CDR3 is TGTGCCACCAGCACAAACAGGGGAGGAAGCAATCAGCCCCAGCATTTT.